This paragraph reports one TCR beta chain. These data are taken from a study of shared clonotypes between healthy human individuals. The CDR3 length is 17 residues. The ends lost 0 bases at V and 2 bases at J; junction bases unmatched: 8. The germline V gene encodes CDR1 MGHRA and CDR2 YSYEKL. In the naive CD8 group, cells lacked CD45RO and were positively selected for CCR7, so terminally differentiated effector memory CD45RA+ cells were left out. The deep-level immunoSEQ assay was used. Each sorted subset replicate got 200 ng genomic DNA, approximately 27,000 genomes. The assay was immunoSEQ multiplex PCR, and TCRdb's table has in-frame clones only and misses some. This sample has hundreds of thousands of clones, with about 95% found just once.

Sequencing was done on a sample of naive CD8+ T cells sorted from blood. This chain links TRBV4-1 with TRBJ2-3; 7 bases are a match to TRBD2. The clonotype was recovered from a woman aged 25 to 39 in good health. CDR3 DNA sequence: TGCGCCAGCAGCCAAGACGGGAGCGGGGCCGCCACAGATACGCAGTATTTT. This gives the protein CASSQDGSGAATDTQYF.